The next 32 T cell receptor beta chains were all read from a single sample in a study of long-term antiretroviral therapy in people with HIV (dated 2022 in TCRdb). Sequencing of the TRB variable region was done with the immunoSEQ hsTCRB v3.0 assay at survey level resolution. Not all clones reach the TCRdb copy of this immuneACCESS table, which keeps in-frame sequences only. Checked studies attribute under half of the gap to unresolved V genes and leave the rest unexplained. Counted in this sample were 20,000 to 25,000 clones; 82% of them appeared once. The ten largest clones take up around 8.1% of the sample. The source was unsorted PBMCs, collected at the start of antiretroviral therapy. The receptors come from a man between 45 and 60 years old with HIV.

The chain is built from TRBV4-3 and TRBJ1-2; 10 bases align to TRBD1. V lost 4 bases to trimming and J lost 5 bases; unmatched junction nucleotides: 7. CDR3 length: 15 amino acids. Germline loops: CDR1 LGHNA, CDR2 YSLEER. Here the CDR3 reads CASSPGTGEPYGYTF. As DNA, the CDR3 is TGCGCCAGCAGCCCCGGGACAGGGGAGCCATATGGCTACACCTTC.

This CDR3 is CASSQSITTEAFF. In DNA, the CDR3 is TGCGCCAGCAGCCAGAGTATTACCACTGAAGCTTTCTTT. The V and J genes are TRBV4-1 and TRBJ1-1, with D unclear. The CDR3 length is 13 residues. Per the germline V gene, CDR1 is MGHRA and CDR2 is YSYEKL. V gave up 3 bases and J gave up 4 bases, with 9 bases separating them.

In its sample, this clone was seen once. This chain links TRBV11-2 with TRBJ1-1; 7 positions match TRBD1. The CDR3 is 16 amino acids. Per germline, CDR1 SGHAT and CDR2 FQNNGV. J was trimmed by 0 bases and V by 4 bases; bases with no gene match: 8. The CDR3, as DNA: TGTGCCAGCAGCTCTCTCTACAGGGGATTGAACACTGAAGCTTTCTTT. It translates to CASSSLYRGLNTEAFF.

This chain links TRBV28 with TRBJ1-2; 12 bases map to TRBD1. The V gene's germline CDR1 is MDHEN and CDR2 SYDVKM. The junction had 7 bases not matched to a gene; V was cut back by 4 bases and J by 7 bases. This CDR3 spans 15 amino acids. The CDR3 DNA is TGTGCCAGCAGTTCCGGGACAGGGGGCGAGAGTGGCTACACCTTC. Amino acid sequence: CASSSGTGGESGYTF.

The chain carries TRBV19 and TRBJ2-1, with D perhaps TRBD1 (5 bases). Per germline, CDR1 LNHDA and CDR2 SQIVND (reference sequence). V was pared by 6 bases and J by 0 bases, with 12 bases between. The CDR3 length is 15 residues. CDR3 residues: CASRKGFSSYNEQFF. The DNA for the CDR3 is TGTGCCAGTAGGAAGGGGTTTAGCTCCTACAATGAGCAGTTCTTC.

The genes are TRBV6-5 and TRBJ2-7, with 8 bases matching TRBD2. Looked up from germline, CDR1 is MNHEY and CDR2 is SVGAGI. The CDR3 length is 15 residues. J was trimmed by 3 bases and V by 2 bases; bases with no gene match: 6. The DNA for the CDR3 is TGTGCCAGCAGTTACGCACTAGCGGCCTACTACGAGCAGTACTTC. Translated, it gives CASSYALAAYYEQYF.

The CDR3 DNA is TGTGCCACCAGCAGAGATTTAACCCGAGGAAAACTGTTTTTT. Protein product: CATSRDLTRGKLFF. The chain recombines TRBV15 with TRBJ1-4; D uncertain. V lost 0 bases and J lost 10, with 12 bases in between. Germline V gene data show CDR1 as LNHNV and CDR2 as YYDKDF (reference sequence). The CDR3 covers 14 residues.

V and J are TRBV6-5 and TRBJ2-1, with TRBD2 matching 8 bases. The V segment lost 4 bases and the J segment 1 base; nucleotides outside the gene matches: 6. Germline-derived CDR1 and CDR2 are MNHEY and SVGAGI. The CDR3 is 16 residues long. CDR3 amino acids: CASSFSGGVSYNEQFF. The CDR3 region has the DNA TGTGCCAGCAGTTTTTCGGGGGGGGTATCCTACAATGAGCAGTTCTTC.

The rearrangement links TRBV7-2 to TRBJ2-6; tentative D call: TRBD1 (5 bases). This CDR3 contains 16 residues. The germline CDR1 and CDR2 sequences are SGHTA and FQGNSA. V was shortened by 5 bases and J by 0 bases, with 11 bases between the two germline ends. In DNA, the CDR3 is TGTGCCAGCAGCATCAAAACAGGCTCTGGGGCCAACGTCCTGACTTTC. This sequence encodes CASSIKTGSGANVLTF.

This CDR3 reads CASSLGQPTLSGTGELFF. The CDR3 DNA sequence: TGTGCCAGCAGTCTGGGACAGCCCACGCTGAGCGGCACCGGGGAGCTGTTTTTT. The J gene is TRBJ2-2, the V gene TRBV27, with 7 bases matching TRBD1. Losses at the gene ends were 5 bases for V and 4 bases for J; bases not matched to a gene: 16. The CDR3 loop spans 18 amino acids. Germline-derived CDR1 and CDR2 are MNHEY and SMNVEV (reference sequence).

The gene calls are TRBV25-1 and TRBJ1-3; D not certain. The CDR3 spans 14 residues. The ends were cut back, 3 bases at V and 4 bases at J, with 10 bases in the middle. Germline-derived CDR1 and CDR2 are MGHDK and SYGVNS. The CDR3 coding sequence is TGTGCCAGCAGTGAGGGAGGGAGCGGAAACACCATATATTTT. It translates to CASSEGGSGNTIYF. The full variable domain, completed using reference TRBV25-1 and TRBJ1-3, is EADIYQTPRYLVIGTGKKITLECSQTMGHDKMYWYQQDPGMELHLIHYSYGVNSTEKGDLSSESTVSRIRTEHFPLTLESARPSHTSQYLCASSEGGSGNTIYFGEGSWLTVV.

The chain joins TRBV4-2 to TRBJ2-1; perhaps TRBD2 as D (5 bases). The CDR3 totals 15 residues. Germline CDR1 is LGHNA and CDR2 is YNFKEQ. Between the trimmed V and J ends, which lost 0 bases and 0 bases, there was a span of 6 bases. The CDR3 bases are TGTGCCAGCAGCCAAGATACTAGCTCCTACAATGAGCAGTTCTTC. This gives the protein CASSQDTSSYNEQFF.

The chain recombines TRBV28 with TRBJ2-7; a weak D match, TRBD2 (6 bases). V was shortened by 3 bases and J by 4 bases, with 13 bases between the two germline ends. Germline CDR1 MDHEN, CDR2 SYDVKM. The CDR3 sequence is 14 residues long. This CDR3 is CASSLAGAGYEQYF. CDR3 DNA: TGTGCCAGCAGTTTGGCAGGCGCGGGGTACGAGCAGTACTTC.

The rearrangement links TRBV19 to TRBJ2-7, with D uncertain. The CDR3 is made up of 13 amino acids. Trimming left V 5 bases short and J 0 bases short, with 8 bases between. The germline V gene has CDR1 LNHDA and CDR2 SQIVND (reference sequence). The CDR3 loop is CASSARPSYEQYF. The CDR3, as DNA: TGTGCCAGTAGTGCCAGGCCCTCCTACGAGCAGTACTTC. Full variable domain (rest looked up from reference TRBV19 and TRBJ2-7): DGGITQSPKYLFRKEGQNVTLSCEQNLNHDAMYWYRQDPGQGLRLIYYSQIVNDFQKGDIAEGYSVSREKKESFPLTVTSAQKNPTAFYLCASSARPSYEQYFGPGTRLTVT.

The chain couples TRBV7-6 to TRBJ2-7, with D perhaps TRBD2 (6 bases). Germline assignment: CDR1 SGHVS and CDR2 FNYEAQ. The CDR3 has 13 residues. V lost 4 bases, J lost 5 bases, and 12 bases lay in between. CDR3 bases: TGTGCCAGCAGCTCGACCATAGCGGACGAGCAGTACTTC. Its protein product is CASSSTIADEQYF. Variable domain in full (rest from reference TRBV7-6 and TRBJ2-7): GAGVSQSPRYKVTKRGQDVALRCDPISGHVSLYWYRQALGQGPEFLTYFNYEAQQDKSGLPNDRFSAERPEGSISTLTIQRTEQRDSAMYRCASSSTIADEQYFGPGTRLTVT.

The CDR3 bases are TGTGCCAGCAGTTGGGGGCCTGGCGGGAGGAGCTCCTACGAGCAGTACTTC. This translates into CASSWGPGGRSSYEQYF. The chain joins TRBV28 to TRBJ2-7, with 8 bases matching TRBD2. The CDR3 is made up of 17 amino acids. Germline V gene lookup returns CDR1 MDHEN and CDR2 SYDVKM. V lost 4 bases, J lost 0 bases, and 11 bases stayed unmatched.

The chain has TRBV7-3 and TRBJ2-3, with D maybe TRBD1 (5 bases). Germline values: CDR1 SGHTA, CDR2 FQGTGA. This CDR3 comprises 15 residues. Trimming cost V 1 base and J 2 bases, with 10 bases left between them. CDR3 amino acids: CASSLRGDPTDTQYF. CDR3 DNA sequence: TGTGCCAGCAGCTTAAGGGGCGACCCCACAGATACGCAGTATTTT.

This clone came up a few times. The chain couples TRBV9 to TRBJ2-2, with 10 nucleotides matching TRBD2. V lost 4 bases to trimming and J lost 1 base; unmatched junction nucleotides: 10. The CDR3 totals 18 residues. Per the germline V gene, CDR1 is SGDLS and CDR2 is YYNGEE. The chain's CDR3 is CASSNPSGGGWNTGELFF. DNA for the CDR3: TGTGCCAGCAGCAACCCTAGCGGGGGAGGGTGGAACACCGGGGAGCTGTTTTTT.

The V call is TRBV5-1, the J call TRBJ2-7; a weak D match, TRBD2 (6 bases). The CDR3 spans 12 residues. V was cut by 2 bases and J by 5 bases, with 8 bases left in between. Germline V lookup: CDR1 SGHRS, CDR2 YFSETQ. In DNA, the CDR3 is TGCGCCAGCAGCTTTTCGGGAGACGAGCAGTACTTC. Its translation is CASSFSGDEQYF. The whole variable domain, remainder taken from reference TRBV5-1 and TRBJ2-7, is KAGVTQTPRYLIKTRGQQVTLSCSPISGHRSVSWYQQTPGQGLQFLFEYFSETQRNKGNFPGRFSGRQFSNSRSEMNVSTLELGDSALYLCASSFSGDEQYFGPGTRLTVT.

J is TRBJ1-5 and V is TRBV7-2; D unresolved. Germline CDR1 reads SGHTA; CDR2 reads FQGNSA. The CDR3 contains 14 residues. Trimming pared 2 bases from V and 0 bases from J, leaving 5 bases between. The CDR3 DNA reads as TGTGCCAGCAGCTTAAGGCATAGCAATCAGCCCCAGCATTTT. It encodes CASSLRHSNQPQHF.

This chain links TRBV2 with TRBJ2-3; D is unresolved. V lost 7 bases and J lost 2, with 13 bases in between. This CDR3 contains 14 residues. Germline V gene lookup returns CDR1 SNHLY and CDR2 FYNNEI. For the CDR3, the DNA is TGTGCCAGCAAACCCGGGCAGAACACAGATACGCAGTATTTT. Protein: CASKPGQNTDTQYF.

The chain uses TRBV28 and TRBJ2-7; D is uncertain. The V end lost 3 bases, the J end lost 7 bases, and 16 bases lay between the germline ends. The CDR3 is made up of 14 amino acids. Germline lookup yields CDR1 MDHEN and CDR2 SYDVKM. The CDR3 is CASSFNIHIREQYF. The DNA of the CDR3 is TGTGCCAGCAGTTTTAATATTCACATACGGGAGCAGTACTTC. Based on the CDR3 plus reference TRBV28 and TRBJ2-7, the full variable domain is DVKVTQSSRYLVKRTGEKVFLECVQDMDHENMFWYRQDPGLGLRLIYFSYDVKMKEKGDIPEGYSVSREKKERFSLILESASTNQTSMYLCASSFNIHIREQYFGPGTRLTVT.

This chain connects TRBV6-6 to TRBJ1-3; no definite D call. Germline V CDR1 and CDR2: MNHNY, SVGAGI (reference sequence). This CDR3 is built from 13 residues. The CDR3 nucleotides are TGTGCAGCGGGGATTAGCTCTGGAAACACCATATATTTT. Encoded protein: CAAGISSGNTIYF.

This clone was counted between two and nine times. This sequence joins TRBV7-2 and TRBJ2-7, with unresolved D. V was shortened by 4 bases and J by 4 bases, with 5 bases between the two germline ends. CDR3 length: 11 amino acids. Per the germline V gene, CDR1 is SGHTA and CDR2 is FQGNSA. CDR3 sequence: CASSSAYEQYF. The CDR3 nucleotides read TGTGCCAGCAGCTCCGCTTACGAGCAGTACTTC. Combining the CDR3 with reference TRBV7-2 and TRBJ2-7 gives the whole variable domain GAGVSQSPSNKVTEKGKDVELRCDPISGHTALYWYRQSLGQGLEFLIYFQGNSAPDKSGLPSDRFSAERTGGSVSTLTIQRTQQEDSAVYLCASSSAYEQYFGPGTRLTVT.

The chain couples TRBV6-5 to TRBJ2-5; D assignment may be TRBD1 or TRBD2 (5 bases each). This CDR3 is 13 amino acids long. Germline values: CDR1 MNHEY, CDR2 SVGAGI. Trimming took 8 bases from V and 5 from J, leaving 15 bases between them. The CDR3, as DNA: TGTGCCAGCTTCCCCCCGGGGCAGGAGACCCAGTACTTC. This gives the protein CASFPPGQETQYF.

V and J are TRBV2 and TRBJ2-7; D is possibly TRBD2 (6 bases). Germline lookup yields CDR1 SNHLY and CDR2 FYNNEI. This CDR3 is built from 13 residues. V lost 7 bases, J lost 6 bases, and 16 bases lay in between. CDR3: CASKTSSRGEQYF. DNA of the CDR3: TGTGCCAGCAAAACTAGCTCTAGGGGCGAGCAGTACTTC.

This clone has only a few counts. This chain links TRBV19 with TRBJ2-7, with TRBD1 as a possible D gene (6 bases). The CDR3 consists of 14 residues. Trimming took 5 bases from V and 1 from J, leaving 12 bases between them. Per the germline V gene, CDR1 is LNHDA and CDR2 is SQIVND (reference sequence). This CDR3 is CASSATGGSYEQYF. The CDR3 nucleotides read TGTGCCAGTAGTGCGACAGGAGGTTCCTACGAGCAGTACTTC.

The J gene is TRBJ2-5, the V gene TRBV5-6; 9 nucleotides align to TRBD2. This CDR3 region has 18 residues. V was pared by 0 bases and J by 5 bases, with 14 bases of the junction left unmatched. The germline CDR1 and CDR2 sequences are SGHDT and YYEEEE. The CDR3 spells CASSLVAWREGARETQYF. Here the CDR3 DNA reads TGTGCCAGCAGCTTGGTGGCGTGGCGGGAGGGAGCCCGTGAGACCCAGTACTTC.

The chain joins TRBV7-8 to TRBJ2-4; the D call may be TRBD1 or TRBD2 (6 bases each). The V end lost 1 base, the J end lost 1 base, and 17 bases lay between the germline ends. The V gene's germline CDR1 is SGHVS and CDR2 FQNEAQ. CDR3 length: 18 residues. CDR3 in amino acids: CASSLGGGGTAAKNIQYF. CDR3 coding DNA: TGTGCCAGCAGCTTAGGTGGAGGGGGGACTGCGGCCAAAAACATTCAGTACTTC.

This clone was observed a handful of times. The chain uses TRBV4-3 and TRBJ2-7, with 7 bases lining up with TRBD1. This CDR3 comprises 13 residues. The germline V gene has CDR1 LGHNA and CDR2 YSLEER. Losses at the gene ends were 5 bases for V and 5 bases for J; bases not matched to a gene: 6. The CDR3 DNA reads TGCGCCAGCAGCAACAGGGGAATCGACGAGCAGTACTTC. Translated: CASSNRGIDEQYF.

The gene calls are TRBV19 and TRBJ2-7; TRBD1 agrees at 7 bases. The CDR3 has 15 residues. CDR1 and CDR2 (germline): LNHDA, SQIVND (reference sequence). The V segment lost 3 bases and the J segment 3 bases; nucleotides outside the gene matches: 8. This CDR3 is CASSIPGRQGYEQYF. Written as DNA, the CDR3 is TGTGCCAGTAGTATCCCGGGACGACAGGGCTACGAGCAGTACTTC.

This clone appeared a few times. V usage is TRBV27 and J usage is TRBJ2-3, with TRBD2 identical over 11 bases. Germline-derived CDR1 and CDR2 are MNHEY and SMNVEV (reference sequence). This CDR3 is 13 amino acids long. The J segment lost 5 bases and the V segment lost 8 bases, leaving 3 bases of the junction unmatched. The CDR3 protein is CASGLAGGDTQYF. DNA of the CDR3: TGTGCCAGCGGCCTAGCGGGAGGAGATACGCAGTATTTT.